The entry below describes one T cell receptor beta chain. This entry belongs to a study of blood T cell repertoires in COVID-19. Study context: Spain, Italy and the United States supplied samples that represented acute and convalescent COVID-19. T cells, B-cell-depleted T cells, or PBMCs supplied cDNA or gDNA.

J gave up 6 bases and V 5 bases, and 9 bases lay outside the gene matches. Germline CDR1 MDHEN, CDR2 SYDVKM. The CDR3 spans 15 residues. Authors' data handling: From reference gene primer amplification, estimates of nucleated cell counts were derived. The data were produced by immunoSEQ multiplex PCR, yet TCRdb's version contains in-frame clones alone and is incomplete. V and J calls and clone size are those listed in that table; D and trimming were worked out from the DNA. The sample consists of under 250,000 clones, 83% of them appearing once. Sequencing input: peripheral blood. The sequence was obtained from a human donor in a cohort sampled during active COVID-19. This sequence joins TRBV28 and TRBJ1-4, with TRBD1 matching over 7 bases. CDR3: CASSIATGRDEKLFF. CDR3 nucleotide sequence: TGTGCCAGCAGTATTGCGACAGGGCGGGATGAAAAACTGTTTTTT.